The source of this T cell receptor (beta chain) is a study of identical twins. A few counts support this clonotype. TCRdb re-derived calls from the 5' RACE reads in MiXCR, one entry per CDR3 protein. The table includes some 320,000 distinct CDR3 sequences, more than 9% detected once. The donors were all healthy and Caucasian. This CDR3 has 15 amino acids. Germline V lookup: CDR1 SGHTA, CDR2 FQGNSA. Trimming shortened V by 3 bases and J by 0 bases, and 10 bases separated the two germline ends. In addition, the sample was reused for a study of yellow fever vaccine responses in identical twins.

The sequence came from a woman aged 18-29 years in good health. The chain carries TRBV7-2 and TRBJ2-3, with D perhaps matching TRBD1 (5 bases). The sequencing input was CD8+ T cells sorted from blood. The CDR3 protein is CASSFVGDSTDTQYF. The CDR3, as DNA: TGTGCCAGCAGCTTCGTAGGGGATAGCACAGATACGCAGTATTTT.